This TCR beta chain was captured in a study of cytotoxic CD8 clonotypes in ibrutinib-treated CLL. Findings of the study overall: With treatment, public clonotypes, which were uncommon, either contracted or remained stable. Patients had baseline clonality above age-matched healthy donors, and this clonality moved with circulating CD8+ T-cell counts. Sustained-remission and progressing patients were not sampled at matched times.

Measured with immunoSEQ multiplex PCR; TCRdb has only the in-frame clones, and not every one. The sample lists approximately 130,000 clones, around four fifths occurring once. Looked up from germline, CDR1 is SQVTM and CDR2 is ANQGSEA. V was pared by 6 bases and J by 4 bases, with 15 bases between. This CDR3 spans 13 amino acids. The table lists this clone with a count of one. Its antigen is undetermined. The sample consisted of PBMCs, taken after 24 months of ibrutinib treatment. The TCR sequence derives from a human donor with chronic lymphocytic leukemia. V usage is TRBV29-1 and J usage is TRBJ1-2; D is uncertain. This CDR3 is CSVYLDGLYGYTF. The CDR3 DNA sequence: TGCAGCGTGTACCTGGACGGACTCTATGGCTACACCTTC.